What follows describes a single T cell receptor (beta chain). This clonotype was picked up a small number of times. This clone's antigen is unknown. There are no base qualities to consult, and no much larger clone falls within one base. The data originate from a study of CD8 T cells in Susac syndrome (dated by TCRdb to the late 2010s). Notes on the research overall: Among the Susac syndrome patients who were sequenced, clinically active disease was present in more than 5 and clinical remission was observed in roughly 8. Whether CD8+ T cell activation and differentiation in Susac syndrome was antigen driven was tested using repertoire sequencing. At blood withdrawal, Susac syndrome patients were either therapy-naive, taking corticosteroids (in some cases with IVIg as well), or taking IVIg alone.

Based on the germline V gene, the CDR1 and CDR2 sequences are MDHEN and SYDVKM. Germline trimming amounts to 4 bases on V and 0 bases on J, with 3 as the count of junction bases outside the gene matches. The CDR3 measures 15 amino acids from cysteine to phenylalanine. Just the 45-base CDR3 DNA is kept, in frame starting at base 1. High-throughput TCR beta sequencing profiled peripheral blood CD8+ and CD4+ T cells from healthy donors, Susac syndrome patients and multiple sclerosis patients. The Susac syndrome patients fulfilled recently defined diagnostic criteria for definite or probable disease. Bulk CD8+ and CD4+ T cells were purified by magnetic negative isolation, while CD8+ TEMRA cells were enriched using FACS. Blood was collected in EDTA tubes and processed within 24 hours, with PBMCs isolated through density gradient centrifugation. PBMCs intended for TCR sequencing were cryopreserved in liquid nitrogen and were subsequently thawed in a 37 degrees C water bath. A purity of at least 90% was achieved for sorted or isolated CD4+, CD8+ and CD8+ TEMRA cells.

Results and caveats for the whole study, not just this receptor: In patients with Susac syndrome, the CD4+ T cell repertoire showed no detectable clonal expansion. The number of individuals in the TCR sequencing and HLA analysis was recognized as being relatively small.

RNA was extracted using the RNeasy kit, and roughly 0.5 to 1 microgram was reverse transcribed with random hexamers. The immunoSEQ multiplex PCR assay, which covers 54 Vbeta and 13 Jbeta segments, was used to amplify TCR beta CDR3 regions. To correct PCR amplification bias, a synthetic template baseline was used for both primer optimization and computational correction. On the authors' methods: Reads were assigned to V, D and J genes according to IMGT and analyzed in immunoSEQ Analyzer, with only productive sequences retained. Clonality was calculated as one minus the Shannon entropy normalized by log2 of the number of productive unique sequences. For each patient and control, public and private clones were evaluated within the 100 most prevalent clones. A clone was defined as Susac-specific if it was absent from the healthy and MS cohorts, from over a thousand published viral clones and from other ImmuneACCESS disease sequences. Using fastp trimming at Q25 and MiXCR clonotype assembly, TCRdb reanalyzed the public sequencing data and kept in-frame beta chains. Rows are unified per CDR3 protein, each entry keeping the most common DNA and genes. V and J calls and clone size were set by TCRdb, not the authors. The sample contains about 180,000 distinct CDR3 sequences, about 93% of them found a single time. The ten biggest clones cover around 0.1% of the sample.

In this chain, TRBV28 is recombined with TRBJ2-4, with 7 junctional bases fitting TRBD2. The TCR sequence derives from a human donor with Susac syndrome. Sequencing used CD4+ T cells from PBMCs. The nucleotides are TGTGCCAGCAGTTCTAGCGGTCTAGCCAAAAACATTCAGTACTTC. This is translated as CASSSSGLAKNIQYF.